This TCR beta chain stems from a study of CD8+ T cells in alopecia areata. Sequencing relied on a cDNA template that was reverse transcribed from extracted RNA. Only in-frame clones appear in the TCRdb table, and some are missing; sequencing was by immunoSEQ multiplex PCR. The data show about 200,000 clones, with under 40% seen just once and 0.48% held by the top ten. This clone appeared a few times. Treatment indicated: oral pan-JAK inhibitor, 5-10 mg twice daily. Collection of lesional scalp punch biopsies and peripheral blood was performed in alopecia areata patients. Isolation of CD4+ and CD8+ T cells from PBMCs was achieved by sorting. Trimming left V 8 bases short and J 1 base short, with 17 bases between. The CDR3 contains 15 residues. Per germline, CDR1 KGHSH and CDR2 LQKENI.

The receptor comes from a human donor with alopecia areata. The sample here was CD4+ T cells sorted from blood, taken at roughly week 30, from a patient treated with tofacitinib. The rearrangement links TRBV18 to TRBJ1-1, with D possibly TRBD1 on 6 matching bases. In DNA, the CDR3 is TGTGCCAGCAGCGTGGGGGGCGCAAGGAACACTGAAGCTTTCTTT. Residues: CASSVGGARNTEAFF. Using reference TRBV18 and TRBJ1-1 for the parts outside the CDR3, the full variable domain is NAGVMQNPRHLVRRRGQEARLRCSPMKGHSHVYWYRQLPEEGLKFMVYLQKENIIDESGMPKERFSAEFPKEGPSILRIQQVVRGDSAAYFCASSVGGARNTEAFFGQGTRLTVV.